Listed below are T cell receptor beta chains from one sample, sequenced in a study of T-cell reconstitution after alpha-beta-depleted transplantation in children. TCRdb fed the PCR reads into MiXCR, producing one record per CDR3 protein. The repertoire consists of around 200,000 distinct CDR3 sequences, with approximately 19% occurring once and the leading ten covering approximately 40%. The input for sequencing was PBMCs, mostly from graft donor cells, taken 360 days after TCRalphabeta/CD19-depleted stem cell transplant. The receptors derive from a male patient between 2 and 10 years old who had a stem cell transplant for acute lymphoblastic leukemia, so the T cells may come from the graft donor. The CDR3 runs from the conserved cysteine through the conserved F or W. D genes are given only for firm matches. Some rows have no size entry. The others give once, few or many, or a class for an expanded clone.

d_call,j_call,v_call,clone_size,cdr3_nt,cdr3_aa
.,TRBJ2-3,TRBV5-1,.,TGCGCCAGCAGCCAGCAGGATTTCAGGGCCACAGATACGCAGTATTTT,CASSQQDFRATDTQYF
.,TRBJ2-5,TRBV5-1,.,TGCGCCAGCAGCTTACAGAGTCCTCGCGGATGGGAGACCCAGTACTTC,CASSLQSPRGWETQYF
TRBD1,TRBJ2-7,TRBV29-1,.,TGCAGCGCGACCGACAGGGAATCCTACGAGCAGTACTTC,CSATDRESYEQYF
.,TRBJ2-2,TRBV14,few,TGTGCCAGCAGATCTAACGGGGAGCTGTTTTTT,CASRSNGELFF
TRBD1,TRBJ1-1,TRBV28,.,TGTGCCAGCAGTGCGCTAGGGACAGCTGGGAAAACTGAAGCTTTCTTT,CASSALGTAGKTEAFF
TRBD1,TRBJ2-7,TRBV6-2/TRBV6-3,.,TGTGCCAGCACAGACGGGACAGGGTATGGGATCCACGAGCAGTACTTC,CASTDGTGYGIHEQYF
TRBD1,TRBJ2-7,TRBV5-6,few,TGTGCCAGCAGCCCCCTGGGACAGTCCTACGAGCAGTACTTC,CASSPLGQSYEQYF
.,TRBJ2-3,TRBV3-1,.,TGTGCCAGCAGCCGAACAGGGTCAGATACGCAGTATTTT,CASSRTGSDTQYF
.,TRBJ1-1,TRBV10-3,few,TGTGCCATCAGCCCGGGCCAGGGAAAGGGTCGGAACACTGAAGCTTTCTTT,CAISPGQGKGRNTEAFF
TRBD1,TRBJ1-1,TRBV27,few,TGTGCCAGCAGTTTAGCAGGGCAGGGGGCTGAAGCTTTCTTT,CASSLAGQGAEAFF
.,TRBJ2-7,TRBV11-2,.,TGTGCCAGCAGCGACAACAGGGCCCACGAGCAGTACTTC,CASSDNRAHEQYF
.,TRBJ2-3,TRBV27,few,TGTGCCAGCAGTTTTCACCTCCAAGGCACAGATACGCAGTATTTT,CASSFHLQGTDTQYF
.,TRBJ1-3,TRBV20-1,few,TGCAGTGCTCCTAGTCCCGCTCTCTCTGGAAACACCATATATTTT,CSAPSPALSGNTIYF
.,TRBJ1-1,TRBV25-1,.,TGTGCCAGCCAAGAGGTGGGGAACACTGAAGCTTTCTTT,CASQEVGNTEAFF
.,TRBJ2-3,TRBV9,many,TGTGCCAGCAGCGTCCCAGGGACGGATACGCAGTATTTT,CASSVPGTDTQYF
.,TRBJ2-5,TRBV6-5,.,TGTGCCAGCAGTTACGTCGGGAAGACCCAGTACTTC,CASSYVGKTQYF
TRBD1,TRBJ1-2,TRBV19,few,TGTGCCAGTAGTCCGGGACAGGGATACGGCTACACCTTC,CASSPGQGYGYTF
.,TRBJ2-5,TRBV4-3,.,TGCGCCAGCAGCCAGGTCCGGGACCCGGGGGAGACCCAGTACTTC,CASSQVRDPGETQYF
.,TRBJ2-2,TRBV7-7,few,TGTGCCAGCAGCTTGCGGCCGCTCCCCGGGGAGCTGTTTTTT,CASSLRPLPGELFF
TRBD1,TRBJ2-5,TRBV12-3/TRBV12-4,few,TGTGCCAGCAGTTTTGTACAGGGGGTAAAGACCCAGTACTTC,CASSFVQGVKTQYF
.,TRBJ1-1,TRBV12-3/TRBV12-4,.,TGTGCCAGCCTCCGAGGGGGGGTCGGCACTGAAGCTTTCTTT,CASLRGGVGTEAFF
.,TRBJ1-3,TRBV12-3/TRBV12-4,few,TGTGCCAGCAGTTTTCCATCGGACAGTGATGAATTTACCCACTCTGGAAACACCATATATTTT,CASSFPSDSDEFTHSGNTIYF
.,TRBJ2-1,TRBV7-2,.,TGTGCCAGCAGCTTCTCTAGCGTCGAGCAGTTCTTC,CASSFSSVEQFF
.,TRBJ2-7,TRBV29-1,once,TGCAGCGTTGCCCAAACTACCGCCTCCTACGAGCAGTACTTC,CSVAQTTASYEQYF
.,TRBJ2-1,TRBV5-1,.,TGCGCCAGCAGAAATGTGGGGGGGCTGCCTGAGCAGTTCTTC,CASRNVGGLPEQFF
TRBD2,TRBJ2-7,TRBV20-1,.,TGCAGTGCTAGAGATTTGACTAGCGGGGTAGTCCACGAGCAGTACTTC,CSARDLTSGVVHEQYF
.,TRBJ2-7,TRBV5-1,.,TGCGCCAGCAGCGAAGGGACTGCCATGAGCTACGAGCAGTACTTC,CASSEGTAMSYEQYF
.,TRBJ2-3,TRBV7-2,few,TGTGCCAGCAGCTTAGTGGTAGGGTTTCTCGCAGATACGCAGTATTTT,CASSLVVGFLADTQYF
TRBD1,TRBJ2-5,TRBV7-9,few,TGTGCCAGCAGCGTAGACAGGGGTTTAGAGACCCAGTACTTC,CASSVDRGLETQYF
.,TRBJ2-6,TRBV4-2,.,TGTGCCAGCAGCCAACATCGACCTGGGGCCAACGTCCTGACTTTC,CASSQHRPGANVLTF
.,TRBJ1-2,TRBV7-9,few,TGTGCCAGCAGCTACCTTAACTATGGCTACACCTTC,CASSYLNYGYTF
.,TRBJ1-2,TRBV3-1,few,TGTGCCACCGGTGGGGACCATGGCTACACCTTC,CATGGDHGYTF
TRBD1,TRBJ1-6,TRBV27,.,TGTGCCAGCAGACCTCAGGGGGCTCAGAATAATTCACCCCTCCACTTT,CASRPQGAQNNSPLHF
.,TRBJ1-2,TRBV5-1,few,TGCGCCAGCAGCTTCCAGGTTCTTCGGGGCTACACCTTC,CASSFQVLRGYTF
.,TRBJ2-3,TRBV13,few,TGTGCCAGCAGCGGACGGACTGGAAAACTCACAGATACGCAGTATTTT,CASSGRTGKLTDTQYF
.,TRBJ2-7,TRBV5-1,many,TGCGCCAGCAGCGCCGGATTCGAGCAGTACTTC,CASSAGFEQYF
TRBD2,TRBJ2-7,TRBV5-6,.,TGTGCCAGCAGCTTGGGGCTAGCGGGGGCTACACGCAACGAGCGGTACTTC,CASSLGLAGATRNERYF